Listed below are T cell receptor beta chains from one sample, sequenced in a study of T cells after posttransplantation cyclophosphamide. Sequencing was performed with immunoSEQ multiplex PCR; in TCRdb, only in-frame clones are kept and a portion is missing. In total the sample includes approximately 15,000 clones, none of them seen once. Sequenced here: PBMCs, sampled after allogeneic stem cell transplant with posttransplant cyclophosphamide. The source is a female patient in her 30s who received an allogeneic stem cell transplant from a related donor, was CMV-positive, and had no GVHD. Some T cells may be transferred from the graft donor. Each CDR3 is given with its conserved first and last residue. The D gene is left open where the match is weak. Clone size is given for some rows only: seen once, a few or many times, or a class if the clone is expanded.

D: TRBD2
size: many
length: 17
V: TRBV5-1
J: TRBJ2-1
DNA: TGCGCCAGCAGCTTGGAACCTAGCGGGAGGGCTGTCAATGAGCAGTTCTTC
CDR3: CASSLEPSGRAVNEQFF

D: -
size: many
length: 15
V: TRBV10-3
J: TRBJ2-2
DNA: TGTGCCACCCGCCCAGGGCTTAGTGGCACCGGGGAGCTGTTTTTT
CDR3: CATRPGLSGTGELFF

D: -
size: many
length: 15
V: TRBV11-2
J: TRBJ2-7
DNA: TGTGCCAGCAGCTTAGGGACAGCCTACTCCTACGAGCAGTACTTC
CDR3: CASSLGTAYSYEQYF

D: -
size: many
length: 15
V: TRBV6-6
J: TRBJ2-7
DNA: TGTGCCAGCAGTTACCTTTTTGACAGCTCCTACGAGCAGTACTTC
CDR3: CASSYLFDSSYEQYF

D: TRBD1
size: many
length: 16
V: TRBV2
J: TRBJ1-5
DNA: TGTGCCAGCAGCGCTAGGAGGACAGGAGGGAATCAGCCCCAGCATTTT
CDR3: CASSARRTGGNQPQHF

D: TRBD1
size: many
length: 14
V: TRBV10-3
J: TRBJ2-7
DNA: TGTGCCACTACAACCGGGACAGGGGCATACGAGCAGTACTTC
CDR3: CATTTGTGAYEQYF

D: TRBD1
size: many
length: 14
V: TRBV28
J: TRBJ2-7
DNA: TGTGCCAGCAGACCTACGGGACAGGGTCGAGAGCAGTACTTC
CDR3: CASRPTGQGREQYF

D: -
size: many
length: 16
V: TRBV30
J: TRBJ2-7
DNA: TGTGCCTGGAGTGTACTCTTGGGTAGCCGGACCTACGAGCAGTACTTC
CDR3: CAWSVLLGSRTYEQYF

D: TRBD1
size: many
length: 19
V: TRBV6-1
J: TRBJ1-6
DNA: TGTGCCAGCAGTGAAACACACCGGGACAGGGTCTCCTATAATTCACCCCTCCACTTT
CDR3: CASSETHRDRVSYNSPLHF

D: -
size: many
length: 16
V: TRBV7-9
J: TRBJ2-5
DNA: TGTGCCAGCAGCCCATGGTACGGGAGTACCCAAGAGACCCAGTACTTC
CDR3: CASSPWYGSTQETQYF

D: -
size: many
length: 12
V: TRBV2
J: TRBJ2-3
DNA: TGTGCCAGCAGTGTATTGGAGGATACGCAGTATTTT
CDR3: CASSVLEDTQYF

D: TRBD1
size: many
length: 12
V: TRBV14
J: TRBJ1-2
DNA: TGTGCCAGCAGCCCGGACAGGGCTGGCTACACCTTC
CDR3: CASSPDRAGYTF

D: TRBD1
size: many
length: 15
V: TRBV5-6
J: TRBJ2-7
DNA: TGTGCCAGCAGCCCGGGGACAGGTTCCCCCTACGAGCAGTACTTC
CDR3: CASSPGTGSPYEQYF

D: TRBD2
size: many
length: 14
V: TRBV18
J: TRBJ2-7
DNA: TGTGCCAGCTCACTGGGACTAGCGGGATATGAGCAGTACTTC
CDR3: CASSLGLAGYEQYF

D: TRBD2
size: many
length: 15
V: TRBV28
J: TRBJ2-1
DNA: TGTGCCAGCAGTCTCCCGGGACTAGCGAACAATGAGCAGTTCTTC
CDR3: CASSLPGLANNEQFF

D: -
size: -
length: 16
V: TRBV7-8
J: TRBJ2-5
DNA: TGTGCCAGCAGCTTGGGGACACTAGTCGTCCAAGAGACCCAGTACTTC
CDR3: CASSLGTLVVQETQYF

D: -
size: many
length: 17
V: TRBV4-2
J: TRBJ1-2
DNA: TGTGCCAGCAGCCAAGGAGGAGGCAGTGGGATCTTCTATGGCTACACCTTC
CDR3: CASSQGGGSGIFYGYTF

D: TRBD2
size: many
length: 16
V: TRBV30
J: TRBJ2-7
DNA: TGTGCCTGGAGTCCAGGGGTAGCGGGAGGTCCCTACGAGCAGTACTTC
CDR3: CAWSPGVAGGPYEQYF

D: TRBD2
size: many
length: 14
V: TRBV28
J: TRBJ2-1
DNA: TGTGCCAGCAGTTTAAGGCTAGCGGGAGATGAGCAGTTCTTC
CDR3: CASSLRLAGDEQFF

D: TRBD1
size: many
length: 16
V: TRBV12-5
J: TRBJ2-3
DNA: TGTGCTAGTGGTTTCATACCGGGACAGCCCACAGATACGCAGTATTTT
CDR3: CASGFIPGQPTDTQYF

D: -
size: many
length: 15
V: TRBV7-9
J: TRBJ1-4
DNA: TGTGCCAGCAGCTCTTGGACAGCAGGAAATGAAAAACTGTTTTTT
CDR3: CASSSWTAGNEKLFF

D: TRBD1
size: many
length: 15
V: TRBV9
J: TRBJ2-1
DNA: TGTGCCAGCAGCCTCCGACAGGGGGGTAGGAATGAGCAGTTCTTC
CDR3: CASSLRQGGRNEQFF

D: TRBD2
size: many
length: 15
V: TRBV5-4
J: TRBJ2-3
DNA: TGTGCCAGCAGCTTACTAGCGGAGGACACAGATACGCAGTATTTT
CDR3: CASSLLAEDTDTQYF

D: TRBD2
size: many
length: 15
V: TRBV9
J: TRBJ2-7
DNA: TGTGCCAGCAGTCTTAGCGGGATCAGCTCCTACGAGCAGTACTTC
CDR3: CASSLSGISSYEQYF

D: TRBD1
size: many
length: 14
V: TRBV10-3
J: TRBJ1-3
DNA: TGTGCCATAGAAGACAGGGACTCTGGAAACACCATATATTTT
CDR3: CAIEDRDSGNTIYF

D: TRBD1
size: many
length: 14
V: TRBV5-1
J: TRBJ1-6
DNA: TGCGCCAGCAGCTTGGCGACAGGGAATTCACCCCTCCACTTT
CDR3: CASSLATGNSPLHF

D: -
size: many
length: 13
V: TRBV5-1
J: TRBJ1-2
DNA: TGCGCCAGCAGCTCGAGGGCTTGGTATGGCTACACCTTC
CDR3: CASSSRAWYGYTF

D: -
size: many
length: 10
V: TRBV29-1
J: TRBJ1-2
DNA: TGCAGCGTTGACGGGGATGGCTACACCTTC
CDR3: CSVDGDGYTF

D: -
size: many
length: 13
V: TRBV2
J: TRBJ1-1
DNA: TGTGCCAGCAGTGCAGTTATGAACACTGAAGCTTTCTTT
CDR3: CASSAVMNTEAFF

D: -
size: many
length: 14
V: TRBV7-2
J: TRBJ2-5
DNA: TGTGCCAGCAGCGGCCAAAGGGGTCAAGAGACCCAGTACTTC
CDR3: CASSGQRGQETQYF

D: -
size: many
length: 11
V: TRBV28
J: TRBJ1-5
DNA: TGTGCCAGCAGCCCGAATCAGCCCCAGCATTTT
CDR3: CASSPNQPQHF

D: -
size: many
length: 13
V: TRBV12-5
J: TRBJ2-3
DNA: TGTGCTAGTGGCTTACCCTACACAGATACGCAGTATTTT
CDR3: CASGLPYTDTQYF

D: -
size: many
length: 12
V: TRBV28
J: TRBJ1-2
DNA: TGTGCCAGCAGTTTGCGGGGATGGGGCTACACCTTC
CDR3: CASSLRGWGYTF

D: TRBD1
size: many
length: 16
V: TRBV4-1
J: TRBJ2-7
DNA: TGCGCCAGCAGCCAAGGCCGGGACAGGGGGATGGCGGAGCAGTACTTC
CDR3: CASSQGRDRGMAEQYF

D: TRBD1
size: many
length: 15
V: TRBV6-5
J: TRBJ2-7
DNA: TGTGCCAGCAGTTACTCCCCGACAGGGGGTTACGAGCAGTACTTC
CDR3: CASSYSPTGGYEQYF

D: TRBD1
size: many
length: 14
V: TRBV6-5
J: TRBJ1-1
DNA: TGTGCCAGCAGTTTCCGGGACAGGGGGCAAGGGGCTTTCTTT
CDR3: CASSFRDRGQGAFF

D: TRBD1
size: many
length: 20
V: TRBV19
J: TRBJ2-2
DNA: TGTGCCAGTAGTACAAGGCCCGGAACGTTGGACAGGGGTAACACCGGGGAGCTGTTTTTT
CDR3: CASSTRPGTLDRGNTGELFF

D: TRBD1
size: many
length: 16
V: TRBV4-1
J: TRBJ2-2
DNA: TGCGCCAGCAGCCACCCGACAGGGGAGAACACCGGGGAGCTGTTTTTT
CDR3: CASSHPTGENTGELFF

D: TRBD2
size: many
length: 20
V: TRBV30
J: TRBJ2-5
DNA: TGTGCCTGGAGTGTAAATATAGCGGGAGTGTTCGTTCATATACAAGAGACCCAGTACTTC
CDR3: CAWSVNIAGVFVHIQETQYF

D: TRBD1
size: many
length: 15
V: TRBV19
J: TRBJ1-4
DNA: TGTGCCAGTAGTAACAGGGGGCGGAGTAATGAAAAACTGTTTTTT
CDR3: CASSNRGRSNEKLFF

D: TRBD2
size: many
length: 15
V: TRBV27
J: TRBJ2-2
DNA: TGTGCCAGCAGTTTTGGCGGGAGAAACACCGGGGAGCTGTTTTTT
CDR3: CASSFGGRNTGELFF

D: -
size: many
length: 14
V: TRBV28
J: TRBJ2-7
DNA: TGTGCCAGCAGGCCCCGACAGATTTCCTACGAGCAGTACTTC
CDR3: CASRPRQISYEQYF

D: -
size: many
length: 22
V: TRBV21-1
J: TRBJ2-1
DNA: TGTGCCAGCAGCACCTTCCGGGACAGGGCCTTTGGAGCGTTATTCGGGCCCGGTGAGCAGTTCTTC
CDR3: CASSTFRDRAFGALFGPGEQFF

D: TRBD1
size: medium-sized
length: 13
V: TRBV19
J: TRBJ2-7
DNA: TGTGCCAGTAGTATGGGACAGCTTTACGAGCAGTACTTC
CDR3: CASSMGQLYEQYF

D: -
size: -
length: 12
V: TRBV7-9
J: TRBJ1-6
DNA: TGTGCCAGCAGCGACGACCAGGGACCCCTCCACTTT
CDR3: CASSDDQGPLHF

D: -
size: many
length: 13
V: TRBV27
J: TRBJ1-2
DNA: TGTGCCAGCAGTTTATCACAGAGCTATGGCTACACCTTC
CDR3: CASSLSQSYGYTF

D: TRBD2
size: many
length: 14
V: TRBV10-3
J: TRBJ2-7
DNA: TGTGCCATCAGTGAACGGGAGGAGGCCTACGAGCAGTACTTC
CDR3: CAISEREEAYEQYF

D: TRBD1
size: many
length: 16
V: TRBV7-9
J: TRBJ2-5
DNA: TGTGCCAGCAGCCCGAACGGTTACGGACAGGGGGAGACCCAGTACTTC
CDR3: CASSPNGYGQGETQYF

D: -
size: many
length: 14
V: TRBV7-5
J: TRBJ2-4
DNA: TGTGCCAGAAGCGCAGACAGGGGGGTTGGAGTTCAGTACTTC
CDR3: CARSADRGVGVQYF

D: -
size: medium-sized
length: 15
V: TRBV5-1
J: TRBJ2-2
DNA: TGCGCCAGCAGCTTGGTAGGGGCGAACACCGGGGAGCTGTTTTTT
CDR3: CASSLVGANTGELFF

D: -
size: many
length: 16
V: TRBV27
J: TRBJ2-7
DNA: TGTGCCAGCAGCCAAGCTGGTACCCTACGTTCCTACGAGCAGTACTTC
CDR3: CASSQAGTLRSYEQYF

D: -
size: many
length: 17
V: TRBV19
J: TRBJ2-3
DNA: TGTGCCAGTAGTATAGATGAGGCTAGCCTAAGCACAGATACGCAGTATTTT
CDR3: CASSIDEASLSTDTQYF

D: TRBD1
size: many
length: 14
V: TRBV6-1
J: TRBJ2-2
DNA: TGTGCCAGCCGGACAGGGCAAAGACCCGGGGAGCTGTTTTTT
CDR3: CASRTGQRPGELFF

D: TRBD1
size: many
length: 15
V: TRBV7-9
J: TRBJ1-1
DNA: TGTGCCAGCAGCTTTATTTCAGGACAGGGGGCGACGGCTTTCTTT
CDR3: CASSFISGQGATAFF

D: -
size: many
length: 12
V: TRBV30
J: TRBJ1-5
DNA: TGTGCCGGGGGGGGGAGCAATCAGCCCCAGCATTTT
CDR3: CAGGGSNQPQHF